Each of the 16 T cell receptor beta chains below was sequenced from the same sample in a study of shared clonotypes between healthy human individuals. Some clones are missing from TCRdb's copy, which holds only in-frame ones; the method was immunoSEQ multiplex PCR. Among a few hundred thousand clones listed, approximately 96% were seen once. The specimen was memory CD8+ T cells sorted from blood. Sample subset: CD45RO+ cells pooled with CCR7-negative TemRA cells. These receptor sequences come from a man between 25 and 39 years old in good health.

The CDR3 DNA is TGTGCCAGCAGCTTAGTAGCATTTTTCGGGACAGGGGGCTTAGGAGCTTTCTTT. Translating gives CASSLVAFFGTGGLGAFF. The chain couples TRBV7-9 to TRBJ1-1, with 12 positions matching TRBD1. This CDR3 has 18 residues. CDR1 is SEHNR and CDR2 is FQNEAQ in the germline V gene (reference sequence). The V gene end was trimmed by 1 base and the J gene end by 10 bases; junction bases not matched to a gene: 16.

This rearrangement joins TRBV7-9 to TRBJ2-1, with TRBD2 identical over 10 bases. This CDR3 comprises 15 residues. V was pared by 1 base and J by 9 bases, with 6 bases of the junction left unmatched. Germline-derived CDR1 and CDR2 are SEHNR and FQNEAQ (reference sequence). The CDR3 is CASSLGSGRATEQFF. CDR3 DNA sequence: TGTGCCAGCAGCTTAGGGAGCGGGAGGGCCACTGAGCAGTTCTTC. The variable domain in full, with the rest retrieved from reference TRBV7-9 and TRBJ2-1, is DTGVSQNPRHKITKRGQNVTFRCDPISEHNRLYWYRQTLGQGPEFLTYFQNEAQLEKSRLLSDRFSAERPKGSFSTLEIQRTEQGDSAMYLCASSLGSGRATEQFFGPGTRLTVL.

This rearrangement joins TRBV6-5 to TRBJ2-2; TRBD2 is a possible D gene (6 bases). CDR1 and CDR2 from the germline V gene are MNHEY and SVGAGI. The V gene lost 3 bases and the J gene lost 1 base, with 12 bases spanning the gap. This CDR3 comprises 16 residues. CDR3 DNA sequence: TGTGCCAGCAGTTATGAGGGAGGCTGGAACACCGGGGAGCTGTTTTTT. Translation: CASSYEGGWNTGELFF.

The chain uses TRBV28 and TRBJ2-7; 7 nucleotides agree with TRBD1. This CDR3 has 13 amino acids. CDR1 and CDR2 from the germline V gene are MDHEN and SYDVKM. V was pared by 11 bases and J by 0 bases, with 7 bases of the junction left unmatched. Written as DNA, the CDR3 is TGTGCCGGAGCCGGGACAGTCTCCTACGAGCAGTACTTC. It translates to CAGAGTVSYEQYF.

The rearrangement links TRBV25-1 to TRBJ2-5; 14 bases are shared with TRBD2. Germline V gives CDR1 MGHDK, CDR2 SYGVNS. Unmatched junction bases numbered 2, after V lost 6 bases and J lost 5 bases. There are 14 residues in the CDR3. This chain's CDR3 is CASSRTSGRETQYF. CDR3 DNA: TGTGCCAGCAGCAGGACTAGCGGGAGGGAGACCCAGTACTTC.

As regards this clone: One junction end disagrees with the germline gene, perhaps due to a read error. The rearrangement links TRBV11-1 to TRBJ2-1; no clear D. The CDR3 extends over 12 amino acids. The germline gives CDR1 SGHAT, CDR2 FQDESV (reference sequence). The CDR3 sequence: CASSFGGDEQLF. CDR3 nucleotides: TGTGCCAGCAGCTTTGGCGGCGATGAGCAGCTCTTC.

The genes are TRBV5-1 and TRBJ1-4; TRBD1 is a possible D gene (5 bases). The CDR3 is 17 amino acids. V lost 0 bases and J lost 6, with 18 bases in between. CDR1 and CDR2 (germline): SGHRS, YFSETQ. CDR3 sequence (DNA): TGCGCCAGCAGCTTGGGCTTCCTTAGCCGAGGGGATGAAAAACTGTTTTTT. It is translated as CASSLGFLSRGDEKLFF.

This clone showed up just a few times. The genes are TRBV5-1 and TRBJ1-3; tentatively, D is TRBD1 (6 bases). Germline loops: CDR1 SGHRS, CDR2 YFSETQ. V shed 0 bases and J shed 3 bases, with 7 bases lying between them. This CDR3 has 14 residues. The CDR3 protein is CASSLGRGGNTIYF. CDR3 nucleotide sequence: TGCGCCAGCAGCTTGGGCAGGGGTGGAAACACCATATATTTT.

The gene calls are TRBV5-1 and TRBJ1-4, with 7 positions matching TRBD1. Looked up from germline, CDR1 is SGHRS and CDR2 is YFSETQ. Trimming removed 1 base from V and 3 bases from J; junction bases left unmatched: 0. CDR3 length equals 14 residues. CDR3 sequence: CASSLTGANEKLFF. DNA for the CDR3: TGCGCCAGCAGCTTGACAGGGGCTAATGAAAAACTGTTTTTT. Filled out from reference TRBV5-1 and TRBJ1-4, the complete variable domain reads KAGVTQTPRYLIKTRGQQVTLSCSPISGHRSVSWYQQTPGQGLQFLFEYFSETQRNKGNFPGRFSGRQFSNSRSEMNVSTLELGDSALYLCASSLTGANEKLFFGSGTQLSVL.

Written as DNA, the CDR3 is TGTGCCAGCAGTTTAGTACAGGGGGCTTTGAGCAATCAGCCCCAGCATTTT. Translation gives CASSLVQGALSNQPQHF. The chain couples TRBV28 to TRBJ1-5, with 9 bases matching TRBD1. The CDR3 spans 17 residues. The germline V gene encodes CDR1 MDHEN and CDR2 SYDVKM. Trimming removed 2 bases from V and 1 base from J; junction bases left unmatched: 6.

The chain is built from TRBV19 and TRBJ2-1; possibly TRBD1 or TRBD2 for D (5 bases each). Per the germline V gene, CDR1 is LNHDA and CDR2 is SQIVND (reference sequence). Trimming shortened V by 5 bases and J by 3 bases, and 8 bases separated the two germline ends. CDR3 size: 13 residues. CDR3 bases: TGTGCCAGTAGTTATGGGGGCTACAATGAGCAGTTCTTC. It codes for CASSYGGYNEQFF.

V usage is TRBV2 and J usage is TRBJ2-1, with 9 bases aligning to TRBD2. Germline assignment: CDR1 SNHLY and CDR2 FYNNEI. V shed 9 bases, J shed 9 bases, and the junction held 9 bases outside the gene matches. CDR3 length: 13 residues. The CDR3 DNA sequence: TGTGCCAGTAGCGGGAGAGGAGCGGGTGAGCAGTTCTTC. Its protein is CASSGRGAGEQFF.

The chain couples TRBV28 to TRBJ1-1; 7 nucleotides agree with TRBD1. CDR3 length: 15 residues. V dropped 3 bases and J dropped 1; count of bases not matched to a gene: 5. Germline CDR1 MDHEN, CDR2 SYDVKM. The CDR3 loop reads CASSFHGQANTEAFF. The DNA of the CDR3 is TGTGCCAGCAGTTTCCATGGACAGGCGAACACTGAAGCTTTCTTT.

The chain joins TRBV5-1 to TRBJ2-7; D is perhaps TRBD1 or TRBD2 (5 bases each). Germline CDR1 and CDR2: SGHRS and YFSETQ. Trimming took off 5 bases at V and 2 bases at J, with 14 bases between the two ends. The CDR3 consists of 14 residues. The CDR3 nucleotides read TGCGCCAGCAGGGGAGTGGGGACCCCCTACGAGCAGTACTTC. The encoded protein is CASRGVGTPYEQYF.

The genes are TRBV7-2 and TRBJ2-7; TRBD2 agrees at 13 bases. Trimming removed 4 bases from V and 0 bases from J; junction bases left unmatched: 0. Germline V gene lookup returns CDR1 SGHTA and CDR2 FQGNSA. The CDR3 spans 15 residues. CDR3 residues: CASSWTSGSSYEQYF. The DNA of the CDR3 is TGTGCCAGCAGCTGGACTAGCGGGAGCTCCTACGAGCAGTACTTC. The complete variable domain, with remaining parts taken from reference TRBV7-2 and TRBJ2-7, reads GAGVSQSPSNKVTEKGKDVELRCDPISGHTALYWYRQSLGQGLEFLIYFQGNSAPDKSGLPSDRFSAERTGGSVSTLTIQRTQQEDSAVYLCASSWTSGSSYEQYFGPGTRLTVT.

The gene calls are TRBV10-2 and TRBJ2-7; 10 bases are a match to TRBD2. The CDR3 has 16 residues. Trimming took 3 bases from V and 4 from J; bases not matched to a gene: 9. Germline V gene lookup returns CDR1 WSHSY and CDR2 SAAADI. CDR3 sequence reads: CASSDGVLAGSYEQYF. For the CDR3, the DNA is TGCGCCAGCAGTGACGGGGTACTAGCGGGATCTTACGAGCAGTACTTC.